These 26 T cell receptor beta chains came from one sample sequenced in a study of regulatory T cells in long-lasting Graves disease. Relying on iRepertoire HTBI primers and Arm-PCR of CDR3 regions, the team built TCR beta libraries. A single record per CDR3 protein comes from TCRdb applying MiXCR to the multiplex PCR reads. The sample consists of hundreds of thousands of distinct CDR3 sequences, 13% of them appearing once. The time point here: newly diagnosed GD, antithyroid drugs for less than 3 months. PBMC-derived RNA was used for the TCR library. Separately, the same data were catalogued under a study of T cells in Graves' hyperthyroidism and ophthalmopathy.

The sequenced sample was peripheral blood mononuclear cells (PBMCs), obtained at new diagnosis, from a patient treated with antithyroid drugs. These receptors were taken from a man under 40 with Graves disease.

The rearrangement joins TRBV4-1 to TRBJ2-1, with TRBD2 identical over 10 bases. CDR3 size: 16 residues. The trim removed 2 bases at V and 3 bases at J, leaving 4 bases unmatched. Germline assignment: CDR1 MGHRA and CDR2 YSYEKL. CDR3 sequence reads: CASSQQTSGVYNEQFF. The CDR3 DNA reads as TGCGCCAGCAGCCAACAAACTAGCGGGGTCTACAATGAGCAGTTCTTC.

This clonotype appeared many times. This rearrangement joins TRBV12-3 or TRBV12-4 to TRBJ2-5; unclear D gene. V shed 7 bases and J shed 1 base, with 10 bases lying between them. The CDR3 totals 13 residues. The CDR3 coding sequence is TGTGCCAGCACCAAGGCCAGCCAAGAGACCCAGTACTTC. Translated: CASTKASQETQYF.

CDR3 sequence (DNA): TGTGCCAGTAGTCCTCGGGCAGATGTCGAGCAGTACTTC. Its translation: CASSPRADVEQYF. The gene calls are TRBV19 and TRBJ2-7; D gene uncertain. CDR1 and CDR2 from the germline V gene are LNHDA and SQIVND (reference sequence). The CDR3 extends over 13 amino acids. V was pared by 5 bases and J by 6 bases, with 14 bases between.

This clonotype has just a few counts. The gene calls are TRBV19 and TRBJ1-3, with D tentatively TRBD1 (5 bases). The CDR3 is made up of 15 amino acids. The germline V gene encodes CDR1 LNHDA and CDR2 SQIVND (reference sequence). V gave up 5 bases and J gave up 0 bases, with 11 bases separating them. The DNA of the CDR3 is TGTGCCAGTAGTTCTCGGACAAGCTCTGGAAACACCATATATTTT. This gives the protein CASSSRTSSGNTIYF.

Points on this clonotype: A single base separates this from a much larger clone, so it may be a read error. The chain combines TRBV12-3 or TRBV12-4 with TRBJ1-4; D is ambiguous. This CDR3 comprises 14 residues. For the CDR3, the DNA is TGTGCCAGCAGTTTGGGGAGGAGGAGTGAAAGACTGTTTTTT. It is translated as CASSLGRRSERLFF.

This clonotype showed up many times. The rearrangement joins TRBV6-1 to TRBJ2-5; D possibly matches TRBD1 or TRBD2 (5 bases each). Trimming took 6 bases from V and 2 from J, leaving 16 bases between them. The CDR3 is made up of 15 amino acids. Germline loops: CDR1 MNHNS, CDR2 SASEGT. CDR3 sequence reads: CASSGHGTGQETQYF. CDR3 DNA sequence: TGTGCCAGCAGCGGTCACGGGACGGGACAAGAGACCCAGTACTTC.

This sequence joins TRBV5-5 and TRBJ2-2, with 9 bases identical to TRBD2. The CDR3 contains 15 residues. Germline-derived CDR1 and CDR2 are SGHKS and YYEKEE (reference sequence). J was trimmed by 10 bases and V by 4 bases; bases with no gene match: 11. The CDR3 DNA is TGTGCCAGCAGCCCCGCCGGCGGGAGGGCCGCGGAGCTGTTTTTT. This gives the protein CASSPAGGRAAELFF.

The chain couples TRBV11-2 to TRBJ2-3; D may be TRBD1 (5 bases). There are 13 residues in the CDR3. CDR1 and CDR2 from the germline V gene are SGHAT and FQNNGV. V was pared by 3 bases and J by 6 bases, with 10 bases between. In DNA, the CDR3 is TGTGCCAGCAGCTTGCACTCAGGGGATACGCAGTATTTT. The encoded protein is CASSLHSGDTQYF.

This clonotype was observed at least ten times. This chain links TRBV20-1 with TRBJ2-1; 10 bases map to TRBD2. This CDR3 spans 14 amino acids. The trim removed 0 bases at V and 8 bases at J, leaving 4 bases unmatched. CDR1 is DFQATT, CDR2 SNEGSKA, per germline (reference sequence). The CDR3 sequence: CSARDGSGGDEQFF. CDR3 DNA: TGCAGTGCTAGAGATGGCAGCGGGGGGGATGAGCAGTTCTTC.

The chain combines TRBV4-1 with TRBJ2-3, with D tentatively TRBD1 (5 bases). This CDR3 is 14 amino acids long. The germline V gene encodes CDR1 MGHRA and CDR2 YSYEKL. V was trimmed by 4 bases and J by 5 bases, leaving 13 bases between them. CDR3 residues: CASSPAAQGDTQYF. CDR3 sequence (DNA): TGCGCCAGCAGCCCCGCGGCCCAGGGAGATACGCAGTATTTT.

This clonotype came up many times. The chain uses TRBV29-1 and TRBJ2-7; maybe TRBD1 (5 bases). In germline, CDR1 is SQVTM, CDR2 ANQGSEA. The CDR3 totals 14 residues. Trimming shortened V by 1 base and J by 0 bases, and 10 bases separated the two germline ends. CDR3 bases: TGCAGCGTTGAAGCGCAGGGTAGCTCCTACGAGCAGTACTTC. Amino acids: CSVEAQGSSYEQYF.

The sample holds many counts of this clonotype. The chain carries TRBV10-3 and TRBJ2-1; 8 nucleotides line up with TRBD2. CDR3 size: 15 residues. Germline-derived CDR1 and CDR2 are ENHRY and SYGVKD. Unmatched junction bases numbered 10, after V lost 6 bases and J lost 6 bases. The CDR3: CAISPSSGRSNEQFF. The CDR3 DNA is TGTGCCATCAGCCCCTCTAGCGGGCGGTCCAATGAGCAGTTCTTC.

This clonotype was seen only a few times. The V call is TRBV19, the J call TRBJ1-4; D gene unclear. The germline gives CDR1 LNHDA, CDR2 SQIVND (reference sequence). V was cut by 4 bases and J by 11 bases, with 11 bases left in between. The CDR3 has 12 amino acids. DNA for the CDR3: TGTGCCAGTAGTAACAACCACGGTAAACTGTTTTTT. Residues: CASSNNHGKLFF.

There are a few counts of this clonotype. Given a much more abundant clone one base away, this may be a read error. The J gene is TRBJ2-5, the V gene TRBV6-2 or TRBV6-3, with 9 bases lining up with TRBD1. CDR1 and CDR2 from the germline V gene are MNHEY and SVGEGT. This CDR3 spans 16 amino acids. V gave up 5 bases and J gave up 7 bases; unmatched junction bases: 14. The CDR3 here is CASSPSTGTGSGTQYF. The CDR3 DNA is TGTGCCAGCAGTCCTTCGACCGGGACAGGGAGTGGGACCCAGTACTTC.

The J gene is TRBJ2-5, the V gene TRBV5-1; D call uncertain. This CDR3 comprises 13 residues. Germline V gene lookup returns CDR1 SGHRS and CDR2 YFSETQ. V lost 0 bases and J lost 5, with 8 bases in between. The CDR3 is CASSLARWETQYF. CDR3 DNA: TGCGCCAGCAGCTTGGCCAGGTGGGAGACCCAGTACTTC.

This clonotype was counted ten times or more. J is TRBJ2-7 and V is TRBV2, with a possible D match to TRBD2 (6 bases). V lost 8 bases and J 4 bases, leaving 21 bases between the germline ends. The CDR3 runs 15 residues. CDR1 and CDR2 (germline): SNHLY, FYNNEI. Here the CDR3 DNA reads TGTGCCAGCCGCAAGGGGACTTCGGAGGAGTACGAGCAGTACTTC. It codes for CASRKGTSEEYEQYF.

This clonotype showed up many times. V is TRBV20-1 and J is TRBJ2-7, with 7 bases matching TRBD2. The CDR3 loop spans 13 amino acids. V lost 3 bases, J lost 2 bases, and 4 bases stayed unmatched. CDR1 and CDR2 from the germline V gene are DFQATT and SNEGSKA (reference sequence). The CDR3 spells CSASLREPYEQYF. The CDR3 DNA reads as TGCAGTGCTAGCTTGCGGGAGCCCTACGAGCAGTACTTC.

This clonotype occurred many times. The V and J genes are TRBV19 and TRBJ1-1; a possible D gene is TRBD1 (5 bases). The germline CDR1 and CDR2 sequences are LNHDA and SQIVND (reference sequence). V was trimmed by 9 bases and J by 2 bases, leaving 13 bases between them. The CDR3 has 13 residues. CDR3 DNA: TGTGCCAGCAGCATACAGGTAAACACTGAAGCTTTCTTT. Its protein product is CASSIQVNTEAFF.

This clonotype was counted at least ten times. The rearrangement uses TRBV5-1 and TRBJ1-2; a weak D match, TRBD1 (5 bases). Between the trimmed V and J ends, which lost 4 bases and 0 bases, there was a span of 7 bases. Germline assignment: CDR1 SGHRS and CDR2 YFSETQ. The CDR3 loop spans 13 amino acids. The CDR3 protein is CASSDSSNYGYTF. CDR3 bases: TGCGCCAGCAGCGACAGTTCTAACTATGGCTACACCTTC.

This clonotype was seen more than once but under ten times. Here the CDR3 reads CSAAPSPGGSSYNEQFF. Written as DNA, the CDR3 is TGCAGCGCCGCTCCCTCCCCAGGGGGAAGCTCCTACAATGAGCAGTTCTTC. V is TRBV29-1 and J is TRBJ2-1, with 7 positions matching TRBD1. J lost 0 bases, V lost 7 bases, and 15 bases had no gene match. In germline, CDR1 is SQVTM, CDR2 ANQGSEA. The CDR3 runs 17 residues.

This clonotype was observed many times. The chain joins TRBV24-1 to TRBJ1-5; D uncertain. Germline V gene lookup returns CDR1 KGHDR and CDR2 SFDVKD. The CDR3 has 15 residues. The V end was cut by 5 bases, the J end by 2 bases, with 12 bases between. The CDR3 bases are TGTGCCACCAGTGGGACGTACGGCGGCAATCAGCCCCAGCATTTT. Encoded protein: CATSGTYGGNQPQHF.

In this sample, this clonotype turned up a few times. V and J are TRBV6-1 and TRBJ2-1, with 8 bases identical to TRBD2. V gave up 6 bases and J gave up 4 bases; unmatched junction bases: 17. Looked up from germline, CDR1 is MNHNS and CDR2 is SASEGT. The CDR3 sequence is 18 residues long. The CDR3 sequence is CASREQQTTGTRYNEQFF. The CDR3 bases are TGTGCCAGCAGGGAGCAACAAACAACCGGGACTAGGTACAATGAGCAGTTCTTC.

The genes are TRBV6-1 and TRBJ2-3; either TRBD1 or TRBD2 may supply D (5 bases each). CDR1 and CDR2 from the germline V gene are MNHNS and SASEGT. The CDR3 has 14 amino acids. Trimming removed 6 bases at V and 2 bases at J, with 12 bases between. CDR3 nucleotide sequence: TGTGCCAGCAGCCTAGGGACCCTCACAGATACGCAGTATTTT. Encoded protein: CASSLGTLTDTQYF.

In this sample, this clonotype turned up a few times. This sequence joins TRBV29-1 and TRBJ1-3; D perhaps matches TRBD1 (6 bases). Germline assignment: CDR1 SQVTM and CDR2 ANQGSEA. The CDR3 sequence is 14 residues long. Trimming stripped 6 bases from V and 3 bases from J, with 15 bases between. The DNA for the CDR3 is TGCAGCGTCCAGCCACAGGGAGGTGGAAACACCATATATTTT. It codes for CSVQPQGGGNTIYF.

The rearrangement uses TRBV20-1 and TRBJ2-6; weak D call: TRBD1 (5 bases). V lost 6 bases to trimming and J lost 1 base, with 16 bases between them. There are 16 residues in the CDR3. CDR1 DFQATT and CDR2 SNEGSKA come from the germline V gene (reference sequence). The CDR3, as DNA: TGCAGTGCCGAGCAGGGATCTAATTCTGGGGCCAACGTCCTGACTTTC. Translation: CSAEQGSNSGANVLTF.

This clonotype was counted ten times or more. The chain carries TRBV6-5 and TRBJ1-2; 8 bases line up with TRBD1. CDR1 is MNHEY and CDR2 is SVGAGI in the germline V gene. The CDR3 contains 14 residues. Trimming took 2 bases from V and 3 from J; bases not matched to a gene: 2. This chain's CDR3 is CASSYGTGDYGYTF. In DNA form, the CDR3 reads TGTGCCAGCAGTTACGGGACAGGTGACTATGGCTACACCTTC.